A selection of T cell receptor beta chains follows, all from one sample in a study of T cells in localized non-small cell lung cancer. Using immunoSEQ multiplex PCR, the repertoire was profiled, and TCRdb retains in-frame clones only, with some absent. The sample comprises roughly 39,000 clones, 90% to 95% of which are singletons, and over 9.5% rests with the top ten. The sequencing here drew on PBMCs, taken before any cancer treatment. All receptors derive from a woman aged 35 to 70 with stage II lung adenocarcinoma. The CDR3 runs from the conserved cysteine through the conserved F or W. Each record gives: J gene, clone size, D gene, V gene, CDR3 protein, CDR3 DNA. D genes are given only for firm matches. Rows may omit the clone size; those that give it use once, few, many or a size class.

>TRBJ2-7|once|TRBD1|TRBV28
CASISGGYEQYF
TGTGCCAGCATTTCAGGGGGCTACGAGCAGTACTTC
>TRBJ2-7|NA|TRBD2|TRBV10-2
CASSEFRASGPYEQYF
TGCGCCAGCAGTGAGTTTAGGGCTAGCGGACCCTACGAGCAGTACTTC
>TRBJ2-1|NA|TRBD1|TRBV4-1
CASSQGVGQGNNEQFF
TGCGCCAGCAGCCAAGGCGTTGGACAGGGAAACAATGAGCAGTTCTTC
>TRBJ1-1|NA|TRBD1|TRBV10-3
CAISFSTGETEAFF
TGTGCCATCAGTTTTTCGACAGGGGAGACTGAAGCTTTCTTT
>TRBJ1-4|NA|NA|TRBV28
CASSLRGRSEKLFF
TGTGCCAGCAGTTTAAGGGGTAGGAGTGAAAAACTGTTTTTT
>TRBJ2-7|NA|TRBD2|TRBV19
CASSPEGLAYEQYF
TGTGCCAGTAGCCCCGAGGGACTAGCCTACGAGCAGTACTTC
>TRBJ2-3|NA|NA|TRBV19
CASSIAPTGTDTQYF
TGTGCCAGTAGTATCGCCCCCACCGGCACAGATACGCAGTATTTT
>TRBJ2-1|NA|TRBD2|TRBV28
CASSSFTGTSGRNEQFF
TGTGCCAGCAGTTCCTTCACCGGGACTAGCGGGAGAAATGAGCAGTTCTTC
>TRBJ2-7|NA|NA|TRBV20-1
CSATNVDGEYF
TGCAGTGCTACCAACGTAGATGGGGAGTACTTC
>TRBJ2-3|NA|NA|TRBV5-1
CASSLLGPTDTQYF
TGCGCCAGCAGCTTGCTAGGGCCCACAGATACGCAGTATTTT
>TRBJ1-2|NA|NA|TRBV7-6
CASSFGRDNYGYTF
TGTGCCAGCAGCTTCGGACGTGATAACTATGGCTACACCTTC
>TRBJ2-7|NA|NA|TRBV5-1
CASSFGGVSYEQYF
TGCGCCAGCAGCTTCGGGGGAGTGTCCTACGAGCAGTACTTC
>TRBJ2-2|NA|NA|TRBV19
CASSEGNSVTGELFF
TGTGCCAGTAGTGAAGGGAACAGTGTCACCGGGGAGCTGTTTTTT
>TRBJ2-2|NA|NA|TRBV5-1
CASSPASVGELFF
TGCGCCAGCAGCCCCGCCAGTGTCGGGGAGCTGTTTTTT
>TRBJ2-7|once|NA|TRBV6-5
CASSAGYEQYF
TGTGCCAGCAGCGCCGGGTACGAGCAGTACTTC
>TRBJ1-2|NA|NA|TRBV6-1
CASTLAGAYGYTF
TGTGCCAGCACCCTAGCAGGGGCCTATGGCTACACCTTC
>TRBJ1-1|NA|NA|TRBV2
CASVIDPGLNTEAFF
TGTGCCAGCGTGATTGATCCAGGGTTGAACACTGAAGCTTTCTTT
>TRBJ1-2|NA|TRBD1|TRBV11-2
CASSSGTGFGGYTF
TGTGCCAGCAGCTCCGGGACAGGGTTTGGAGGCTACACCTTC
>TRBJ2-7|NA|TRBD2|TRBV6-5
CASSLGRRGRGYEQYF
TGTGCCAGCAGTTTAGGGCGAAGAGGGAGGGGCTACGAGCAGTACTTC
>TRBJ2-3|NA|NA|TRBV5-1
CASSLGDPSTDTQYF
TGCGCCAGCAGCTTGGGGGATCCTAGCACAGATACGCAGTATTTT